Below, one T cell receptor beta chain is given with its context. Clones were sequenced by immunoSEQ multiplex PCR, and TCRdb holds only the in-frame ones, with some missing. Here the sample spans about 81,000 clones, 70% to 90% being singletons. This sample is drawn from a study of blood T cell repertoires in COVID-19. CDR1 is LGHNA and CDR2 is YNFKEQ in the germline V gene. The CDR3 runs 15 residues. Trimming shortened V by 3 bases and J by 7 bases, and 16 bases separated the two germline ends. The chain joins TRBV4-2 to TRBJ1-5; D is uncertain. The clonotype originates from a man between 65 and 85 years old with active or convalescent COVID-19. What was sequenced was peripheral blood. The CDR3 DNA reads TGTGCCAGCAGCCAGACGACTGCGGGGTTGCAGCCCCAGCATTTT. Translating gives CASSQTTAGLQPQHF.